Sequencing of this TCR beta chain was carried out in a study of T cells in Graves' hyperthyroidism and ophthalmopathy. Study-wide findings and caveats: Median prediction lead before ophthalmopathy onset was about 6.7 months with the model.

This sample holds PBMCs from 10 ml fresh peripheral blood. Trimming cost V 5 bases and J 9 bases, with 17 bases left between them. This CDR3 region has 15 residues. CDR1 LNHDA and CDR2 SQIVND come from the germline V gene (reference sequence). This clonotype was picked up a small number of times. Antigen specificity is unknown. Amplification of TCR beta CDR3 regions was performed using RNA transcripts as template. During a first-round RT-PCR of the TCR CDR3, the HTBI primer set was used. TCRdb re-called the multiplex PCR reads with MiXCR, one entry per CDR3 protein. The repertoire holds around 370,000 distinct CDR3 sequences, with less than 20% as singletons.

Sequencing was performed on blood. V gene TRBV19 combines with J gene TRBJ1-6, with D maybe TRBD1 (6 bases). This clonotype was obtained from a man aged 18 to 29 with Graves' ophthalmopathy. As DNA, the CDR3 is TGTGCCAGTAGTCCTCAACAGGGTGATGGTTCACCCCTCCACTTT. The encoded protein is CASSPQQGDGSPLHF.